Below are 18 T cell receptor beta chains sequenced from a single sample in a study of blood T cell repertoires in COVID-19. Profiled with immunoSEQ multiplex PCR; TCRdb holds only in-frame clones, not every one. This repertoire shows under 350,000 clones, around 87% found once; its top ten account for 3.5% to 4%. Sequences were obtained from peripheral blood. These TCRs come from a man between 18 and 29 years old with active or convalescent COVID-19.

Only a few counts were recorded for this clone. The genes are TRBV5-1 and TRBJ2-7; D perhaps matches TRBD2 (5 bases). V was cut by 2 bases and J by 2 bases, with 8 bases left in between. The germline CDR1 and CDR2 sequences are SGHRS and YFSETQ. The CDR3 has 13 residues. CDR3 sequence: CASSLRTAYEQYF. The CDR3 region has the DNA TGCGCCAGCAGCTTACGGACTGCCTACGAGCAGTACTTC.

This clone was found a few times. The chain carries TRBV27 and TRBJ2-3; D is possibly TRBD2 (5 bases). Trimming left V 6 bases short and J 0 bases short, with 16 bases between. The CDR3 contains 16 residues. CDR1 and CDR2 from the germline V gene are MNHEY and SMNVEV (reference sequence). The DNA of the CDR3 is TGTGCCAGCAGCAAGGGAGCGGTTGGGAGCACAGATACGCAGTATTTT. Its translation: CASSKGAVGSTDTQYF.

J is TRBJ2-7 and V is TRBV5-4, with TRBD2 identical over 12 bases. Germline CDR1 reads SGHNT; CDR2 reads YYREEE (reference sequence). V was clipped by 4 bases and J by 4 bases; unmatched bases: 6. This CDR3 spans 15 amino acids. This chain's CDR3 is CASSPRTSGAYEQYF. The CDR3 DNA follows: TGTGCCAGCAGCCCAAGGACTAGCGGGGCGTACGAGCAGTACTTC.

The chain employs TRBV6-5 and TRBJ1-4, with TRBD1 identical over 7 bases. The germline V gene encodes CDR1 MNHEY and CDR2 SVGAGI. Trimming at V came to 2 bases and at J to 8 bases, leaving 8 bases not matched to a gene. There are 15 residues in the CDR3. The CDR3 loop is CASSYAGQEGEKLFF. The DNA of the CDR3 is TGTGCCAGCAGTTACGCTGGACAGGAGGGAGAAAAACTGTTTTTT.

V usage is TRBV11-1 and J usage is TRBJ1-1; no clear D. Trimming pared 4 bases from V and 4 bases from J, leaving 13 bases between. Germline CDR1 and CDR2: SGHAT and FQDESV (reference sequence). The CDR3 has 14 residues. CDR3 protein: CASSWTYEGTEAFF. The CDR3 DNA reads TGTGCCAGCAGCTGGACTTACGAAGGCACTGAAGCTTTCTTT.

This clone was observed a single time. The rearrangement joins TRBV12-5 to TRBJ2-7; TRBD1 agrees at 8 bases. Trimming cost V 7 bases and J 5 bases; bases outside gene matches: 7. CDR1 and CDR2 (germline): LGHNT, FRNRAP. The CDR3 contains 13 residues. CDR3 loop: CASALQGGNEQYF. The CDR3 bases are TGTGCTAGTGCCTTACAGGGGGGCAACGAGCAGTACTTC.

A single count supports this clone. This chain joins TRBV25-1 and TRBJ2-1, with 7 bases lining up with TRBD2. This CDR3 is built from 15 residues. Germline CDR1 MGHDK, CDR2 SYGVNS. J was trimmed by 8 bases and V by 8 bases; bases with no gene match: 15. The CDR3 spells CASWGGGGRRYEQFF. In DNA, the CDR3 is TGTGCCAGCTGGGGTGGTGGCGGGAGACGGTATGAGCAGTTCTTC.

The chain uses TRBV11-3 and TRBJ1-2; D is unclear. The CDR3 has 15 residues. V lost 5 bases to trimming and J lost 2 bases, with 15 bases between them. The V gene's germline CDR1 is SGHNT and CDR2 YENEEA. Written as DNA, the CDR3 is TGTGCCAGCAGCGGTATAGGAGACCGGAACTATGGCTACACCTTC. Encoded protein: CASSGIGDRNYGYTF.

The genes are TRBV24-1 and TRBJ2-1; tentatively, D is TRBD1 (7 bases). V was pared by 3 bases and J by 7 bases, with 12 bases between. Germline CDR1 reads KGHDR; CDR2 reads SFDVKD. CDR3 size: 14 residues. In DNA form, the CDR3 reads TGTGCCACCAGTGATCCGCCAGGGGGGAATGAGCAGTTCTTC. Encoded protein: CATSDPPGGNEQFF.

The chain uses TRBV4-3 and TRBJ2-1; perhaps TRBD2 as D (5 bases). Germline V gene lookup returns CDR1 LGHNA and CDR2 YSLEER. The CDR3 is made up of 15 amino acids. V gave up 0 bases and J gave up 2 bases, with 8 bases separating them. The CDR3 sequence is CASSQDRDPYNEQFF. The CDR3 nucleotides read TGCGCCAGCAGCCAAGATCGGGATCCCTACAATGAGCAGTTCTTC.

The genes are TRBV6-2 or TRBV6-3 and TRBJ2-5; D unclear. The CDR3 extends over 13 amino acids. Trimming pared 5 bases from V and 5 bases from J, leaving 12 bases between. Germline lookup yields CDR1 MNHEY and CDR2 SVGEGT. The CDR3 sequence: CASSALEWETQYF. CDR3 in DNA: TGTGCCAGCAGTGCCCTAGAGTGGGAGACCCAGTACTTC.

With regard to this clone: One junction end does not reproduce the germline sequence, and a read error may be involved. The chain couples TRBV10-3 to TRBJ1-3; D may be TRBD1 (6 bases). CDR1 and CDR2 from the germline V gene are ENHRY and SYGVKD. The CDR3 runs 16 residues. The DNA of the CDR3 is TGTACCATCAGCGAAAACCTAGGGGGCTCTGGAAACACCATATATTTT. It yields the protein CTISENLGGSGNTIYF.

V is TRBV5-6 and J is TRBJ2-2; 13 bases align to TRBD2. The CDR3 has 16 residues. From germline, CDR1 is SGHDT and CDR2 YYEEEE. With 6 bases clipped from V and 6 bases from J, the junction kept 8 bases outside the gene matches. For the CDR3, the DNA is TGTGCCAGCAAGCTACGGACTAGCGGGAGCTCCGGGGAGCTGTTTTTT. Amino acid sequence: CASKLRTSGSSGELFF.

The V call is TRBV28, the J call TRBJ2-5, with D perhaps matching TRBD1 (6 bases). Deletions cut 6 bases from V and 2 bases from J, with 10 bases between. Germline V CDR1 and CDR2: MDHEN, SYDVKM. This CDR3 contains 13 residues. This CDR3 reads CASRQGGQETQYF. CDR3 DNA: TGTGCCAGCAGACAGGGTGGTCAAGAGACCCAGTACTTC.

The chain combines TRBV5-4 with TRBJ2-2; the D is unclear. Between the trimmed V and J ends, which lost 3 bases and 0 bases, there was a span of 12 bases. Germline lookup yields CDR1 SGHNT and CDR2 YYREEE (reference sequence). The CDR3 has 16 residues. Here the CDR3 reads CASSSHILANTGELFF. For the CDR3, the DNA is TGTGCCAGCAGCTCTCACATCCTCGCGAACACCGGGGAGCTGTTTTTT.

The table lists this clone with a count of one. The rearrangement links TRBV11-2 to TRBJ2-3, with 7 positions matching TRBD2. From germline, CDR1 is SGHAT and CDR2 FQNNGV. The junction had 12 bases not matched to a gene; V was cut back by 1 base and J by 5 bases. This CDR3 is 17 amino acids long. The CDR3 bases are TGTGCCAGCAGCTTAGGTCATGGGGGAGGGCCTTTAGATACGCAGTATTTT. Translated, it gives CASSLGHGGGPLDTQYF. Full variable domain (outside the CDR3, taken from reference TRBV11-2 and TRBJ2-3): EAGVAQSPRYKIIEKRQSVAFWCNPISGHATLYWYQQILGQGPKLLIQFQNNGVVDDSQLPKDRFSAERLKGVDSTLKIQPAKLEDSAVYLCASSLGHGGGPLDTQYFGPGTRLTVL.

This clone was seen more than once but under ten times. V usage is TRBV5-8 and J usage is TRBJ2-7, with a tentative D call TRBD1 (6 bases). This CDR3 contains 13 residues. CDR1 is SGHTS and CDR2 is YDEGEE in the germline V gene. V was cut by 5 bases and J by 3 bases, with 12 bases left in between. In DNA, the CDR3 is TGTGCCAGCAGGAAGGGGACAAACTACGAGCAGTACTTC. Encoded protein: CASRKGTNYEQYF.

CDR3 region: CAWGQWSSGELFF. CDR3 DNA: TGTGCCTGGGGACAGTGGAGTTCCGGGGAGCTGTTTTTT. The chain joins TRBV30 to TRBJ2-2; TRBD1 might be the D (6 bases). Germline V lookup: CDR1 GTSNPN, CDR2 SVGIG (reference sequence). There are 13 residues in the CDR3. V lost 5 bases, J lost 6 bases, and 13 bases lay in between.